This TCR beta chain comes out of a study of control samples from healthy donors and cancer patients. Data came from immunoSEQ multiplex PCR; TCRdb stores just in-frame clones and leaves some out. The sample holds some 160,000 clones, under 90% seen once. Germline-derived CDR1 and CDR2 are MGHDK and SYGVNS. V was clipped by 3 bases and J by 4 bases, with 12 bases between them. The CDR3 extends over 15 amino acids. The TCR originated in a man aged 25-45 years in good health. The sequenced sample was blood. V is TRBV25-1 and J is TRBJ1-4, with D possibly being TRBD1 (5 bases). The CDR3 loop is CASSELAGINEKLFF. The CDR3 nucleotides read TGTGCCAGCAGTGAGTTGGCAGGGATTAATGAAAAACTGTTTTTT. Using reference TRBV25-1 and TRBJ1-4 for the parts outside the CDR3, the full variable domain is EADIYQTPRYLVIGTGKKITLECSQTMGHDKMYWYQQDPGMELHLIHYSYGVNSTEKGDLSSESTVSRIRTEHFPLTLESARPSHTSQYLCASSELAGINEKLFFGSGTQLSVL.